The 18 T cell receptor beta chains given below trace back to one sample, sequenced in a study of naive and memory T cell subsets. An equimolar mix of two oligonucleotides served as the beta constant-region primer for TRBC1 and TRBC2. TCRdb independently ran MiXCR on the UMI-ligation and nested PCR reads; one entry per CDR3 protein. The sample carries 140,000 to 150,000 distinct CDR3 sequences, about 18% recorded once. The sequencing sample was made of naive CD4+ T cells from blood. These receptors originate from a human donor in good health.

V gene TRBV4-2 combines with J gene TRBJ1-4; 7 bases line up with TRBD1. The CDR3 covers 17 residues. The V gene's germline CDR1 is LGHNA and CDR2 YNFKEQ. V shed 1 base and J 0 bases; nucleotides not matched to a gene: 5. In DNA, the CDR3 is TGTGCCAGCAGCCAAGGTGACAGGGTTGCAACTAATGAAAAACTGTTTTTT. Translated, it gives CASSQGDRVATNEKLFF.

This clonotype was recorded a few times. V gene TRBV20-1 combines with J gene TRBJ2-2; D might be TRBD1 (6 bases). The CDR3 sequence is 14 residues long. CDR1 and CDR2 from the germline V gene are DFQATT and SNEGSKA (reference sequence). The CDR3 protein is CRGGRDTHTGELFF. The CDR3 DNA reads TGCAGAGGCGGTAGGGACACCCACACCGGGGAGCTGTTTTTT.

The chain joins TRBV29-1 to TRBJ2-5, with 7 bases aligning to TRBD1. The V gene end was trimmed by 7 bases and the J gene end by 5 bases; junction bases not matched to a gene: 4. In germline, CDR1 is SQVTM, CDR2 ANQGSEA. The CDR3 is 11 amino acids. The CDR3 region is CSGTGAETQYF. CDR3 nucleotides: TGCAGCGGCACAGGGGCCGAGACCCAGTACTTC.

The chain couples TRBV11-2 to TRBJ2-1; 7 nucleotides agree with TRBD1. V lost 4 bases to trimming and J lost 8 bases; unmatched junction nucleotides: 8. Germline V gives CDR1 SGHAT, CDR2 FQNNGV. This CDR3 spans 14 amino acids. For the CDR3, the DNA is TGTGCCAGCAGCTCCACGACAGGGTCGGATGAGCAGTTCTTC. Its protein is CASSSTTGSDEQFF.

This clonotype was seen only a few times. The CDR3 is CASKPESWGAPDTQYF. CDR3 bases: TGTGCCAGTAAGCCCGAGAGTTGGGGGGCCCCAGATACGCAGTATTTT. The V call is TRBV5-4, the J call TRBJ2-3; possibly TRBD1 or TRBD2 for D (6 bases each). The germline V gene encodes CDR1 SGHNT and CDR2 YYREEE (reference sequence). Trimming took 8 bases from V and 4 from J, leaving 23 bases between them. The CDR3 extends over 16 amino acids. The full variable domain, its missing parts supplied by reference TRBV5-4 and TRBJ2-3, is ETGVTQSPTHLIKTRGQQVTLRCSSQSGHNTVSWYQQALGQGPQFIFQYYREEENGRGNFPPRFSGLQFPNYSSELNVNALELDDSALYLCASKPESWGAPDTQYFGPGTRLTVL.

The rearrangement uses TRBV29-1 and TRBJ2-3, with a weak D call TRBD2 (5 bases). The V gene lost 6 bases and the J gene lost 0 bases, with 13 bases spanning the gap. Germline CDR1 SQVTM, CDR2 ANQGSEA. The length of the CDR3 is 14 residues. The chain's CDR3 is CSVQGGGSTDTQYF. As DNA, the CDR3 is TGCAGCGTCCAAGGCGGCGGGAGCACAGATACGCAGTATTTT.

The V and J genes are TRBV4-1 and TRBJ1-5, with D perhaps matching TRBD1 (6 bases). Germline CDR1 and CDR2: MGHRA and YSYEKL. With 2 bases removed from V and 2 bases from J, the gap between germline ends came to 19 bases. The CDR3 has 18 amino acids. CDR3 region: CASSQLRTVGRGNQPQHF. The CDR3 DNA is TGCGCCAGCAGCCAACTCCGGACAGTCGGACGCGGCAATCAGCCCCAGCATTTT.

The chain joins TRBV2 to TRBJ2-1; D gene ambiguous. Germline CDR1 SNHLY, CDR2 FYNNEI. CDR3 size: 12 residues. Between the trimmed V and J ends, which lost 6 bases and 5 bases, there was a span of 8 bases. The CDR3 sequence: CASRVKNNEQFF. The CDR3 DNA reads TGTGCCAGCAGGGTGAAGAACAATGAGCAGTTCTTC.

The chain combines TRBV5-4 with TRBJ1-1, with D tentatively TRBD1 (5 bases). Germline V gives CDR1 SGHNT, CDR2 YYREEE (reference sequence). This CDR3 has 12 residues. The germline V and J ends were trimmed by 0 bases and 10 bases, with 10 bases remaining between them. The CDR3 loop reads CASSLVGAGAFF. CDR3 nucleotide sequence: TGTGCCAGCAGCTTGGTTGGGGCCGGAGCTTTCTTT.

This clonotype turned up a few times. The genes are TRBV20-1 and TRBJ2-7; TRBD1 matches at 7 bases. Germline assignment: CDR1 DFQATT and CDR2 SNEGSKA (reference sequence). The trim removed 4 bases at V and 1 base at J, leaving 10 bases unmatched. The length of the CDR3 is 15 residues. The CDR3 nucleotides are TGCAGTGCTACAACCGGGACAGCATATTCCTACGAGCAGTACTTC. This codes for CSATTGTAYSYEQYF.

This chain links TRBV6-2 or TRBV6-3 with TRBJ2-7; D may correspond to TRBD1 or TRBD2 (5 bases each). The CDR3 runs 17 residues. Looked up from germline, CDR1 is MNHEY and CDR2 is SVGEGT. V gave up 2 bases and J gave up 2 bases, with 19 bases separating them. The CDR3 sequence: CASSYSPGTHPPYEQYF. The CDR3 coding sequence is TGTGCCAGCAGTTACAGCCCCGGGACCCATCCCCCCTACGAGCAGTACTTC.

This clonotype came up a few times. The chain is built from TRBV4-2 and TRBJ2-2; D possibly corresponds to TRBD1 (6 bases). The CDR3 covers 16 residues. Germline loops: CDR1 LGHNA, CDR2 YNFKEQ. Trimming took 1 base from V and 3 from J, leaving 12 bases between them. The CDR3 loop reads CASSQGDRSDTGELFF. The CDR3 nucleotides read TGTGCCAGCAGCCAAGGAGACAGGTCGGACACCGGGGAGCTGTTTTTT.

This clonotype was observed a handful of times. The V call is TRBV6-5, the J call TRBJ1-1; no reliable D call. V was trimmed by 5 bases and J by 0 bases, leaving 4 bases between them. CDR3 size: 12 residues. From germline, CDR1 is MNHEY and CDR2 SVGAGI. The CDR3 here is CASSRVNTEAFF. CDR3 sequence (DNA): TGTGCCAGCAGTCGGGTGAACACTGAAGCTTTCTTT.

V is TRBV6-2 or TRBV6-3 and J is TRBJ2-1, with 8 bases matching TRBD1. V dropped 7 bases and J dropped 4; count of bases not matched to a gene: 6. The CDR3 is 14 amino acids. The germline V gene has CDR1 MNHEY and CDR2 SVGEGT. CDR3 sequence (DNA): TGTGCCAGCACAAGACAGGGGACTTACAATGAGCAGTTCTTC. It encodes CASTRQGTYNEQFF.

This clonotype showed up just a few times. The J gene is TRBJ2-7, the V gene TRBV24-1; 9 bases match TRBD2. Germline V gene sequence: CDR1 KGHDR, CDR2 SFDVKD. After removal of 8 bases from V and 3 bases from J, the junction contained 7 bases not matched to a gene. CDR3 size: 14 residues. The CDR3 protein is CATNRTSVYYEQYF. CDR3 nucleotide sequence: TGTGCCACCAACCGGACTAGCGTCTACTACGAGCAGTACTTC.

This clonotype occurred a few times. V gene TRBV12-3 or TRBV12-4 combines with J gene TRBJ2-7; 9 nucleotides line up with TRBD1. V trimming: 4 bases; J trimming: 6 bases; junction bases outside the gene matches: 7. The CDR3 length is 14 residues. Here the CDR3 DNA reads TGTGCCAGCAGTTCCACAGGGGGCATGAGCGAGCAGTACTTC. This codes for CASSSTGGMSEQYF.

The gene calls are TRBV21-1 and TRBJ1-6. TRBV21-1 is recorded as a pseudogene. The CDR3 has 14 amino acids. CDR3 sequence: CASSAMAYNSPLHF. In DNA, the CDR3 is TGTGCCAGCAGCGCGATGGCATATAATTCACCCCTCCACTTT.

The chain couples TRBV3-1 to TRBJ2-5; 10 bases map to TRBD2. The J segment lost 4 bases and the V segment lost 3 bases, leaving 8 bases of the junction unmatched. This CDR3 contains 16 residues. Germline values: CDR1 LGHDT, CDR2 YNNKEL (reference sequence). CDR3 region: CASSHLQAGGRETQYF. Here the CDR3 DNA reads TGTGCCAGCAGCCATCTCCAAGCGGGAGGGCGAGAGACCCAGTACTTC.